This T cell receptor (beta chain) appears in the sequencing data of a study of OX40 agonist ivuxolimab in advanced cancers. Study-wide background: A partial response was reached by three patients: one with hepatocellular carcinoma and two with cutaneous melanoma.

Remarks on this clone: What it binds is not known.

Autoimmune disease history or systemic immunosuppression barred patients. Study-level results: CD8+ T cells were the subset that, on average, had more expanded clones than CD4+. In a subset of nonresponders, normalized T-cell clonal expansion was also low.

Repertoires were generated with immunoSEQ multiplex PCR, while TCRdb's copy carries only in-frame clones and drops some. Of tens of thousands of clones listed, 80% to 95% were seen once; the top ten hold more than 5.5%. The germline CDR1 and CDR2 sequences are WSHSY and SAAADI. This CDR3 contains 11 residues. V was pared by 2 bases and J by 9 bases, with 8 bases between. The chain combines TRBV10-2 with TRBJ2-7; TRBD2 might be the D (5 bases). The sequencing used CD4+ or CD8+ T cells sorted from blood, collected in a trial of the OX40 agonist ivuxolimab. This clonotype was obtained from an adult with an advanced solid tumor such as melanoma, head and neck, liver or kidney cancer. The CDR3 region has the DNA TGCGCCAGCAGTGAGACACTAGGGCAGTACTTC. Its translation: CASSETLGQYF.